This T cell receptor beta chain was captured by sequencing in a study of CD8+CD57+ T cells in acquired aplastic anemia. Study-wide context: Healthy CD8+ samples averaged approximately 9.9 million reads. Points from the study as a whole: Comparison of patients with controls identified roughly 27 shared CD8+ CDR3 sequences. Between patients and controls, CD8+ Simpson's diversity did not vary significantly.

Germline V gene data show CDR1 as SEHNR and CDR2 as FQNEAQ (reference sequence). This CDR3 spans 15 amino acids. Germline trimming cut 1 base from V and 6 bases from J; bases unmatched to any gene: 4. Genomic DNA templated the TCR beta VDJ and CDR3 profiling. TCRdb used MiXCR to reprocess the reads, holding one entry per CDR3 protein. Of about 170,000 distinct CDR3 sequences listed, just under 65% are singletons. The table lists this clonotype with a few counts. Its specificity is not known. V is TRBV7-9 and J is TRBJ2-1, with 9 bases lining up with TRBD2. Sequenced material: sorted CD4+, CD8+, or CD8+CD57+ T cells (not recorded which) from PBMCs. The clonotype comes from a human donor in good health. The CDR3 here is CASSLVAGGPNEQFF. CDR3 in DNA: TGTGCCAGCAGCTTAGTGGCGGGGGGGCCCAATGAGCAGTTCTTC.